These 24 T cell receptor beta chains were all obtained from the same sample, sequenced in a study of cytomegalovirus exposure and HLA in healthy donors. The PCR was carried out with 60 Vbeta primers and 13 Jbeta primers. The table came from immunoSEQ multiplex PCR; TCRdb's copy has only in-frame clones and leaves some out. The repertoire includes around 91,000 clones, approximately 89% of them detected once, and 8.5% to 10% sits in the top ten. Sequencing was carried out using PBMCs. The receptors come from a man aged 25 to 40 in good health and CMV-seropositive.

Concerning this clone itself: Distinct nucleotide sequences in the sample also encode this CDR3. The chain combines TRBV29-1 with TRBJ2-7, with 7 bases fitting TRBD1. This CDR3 spans 12 amino acids. V lost 4 bases and J lost 2; bases outside the gene matches: 2. Germline V gives CDR1 SQVTM, CDR2 ANQGSEA. For the CDR3, the DNA is TGCAGCGTTGGTGACAGGGCCTACGAGCAGTACTTC. The encoded protein is CSVGDRAYEQYF.

The chain recombines TRBV19 with TRBJ2-7; D gene ambiguous. Germline loops: CDR1 LNHDA, CDR2 SQIVND (reference sequence). The CDR3 has 13 residues. The germline V and J ends were trimmed by 1 base and 2 bases, with 6 bases remaining between them. CDR3 nucleotide sequence: TGTGCCAGTAGTATAGCCGTTACCTACGAGCAGTACTTC. This gives the protein CASSIAVTYEQYF.

The chain has TRBV19 and TRBJ2-5; TRBD1 matches 10 bases. CDR1 and CDR2 from the germline V gene are LNHDA and SQIVND (reference sequence). The J segment lost 4 bases and the V segment lost 4 bases, leaving 9 bases of the junction unmatched. This CDR3 has 16 amino acids. CDR3 sequence: CASSTTRQGAGETQYF. The CDR3 region has the DNA TGTGCCAGTAGTACCACCCGACAGGGGGCCGGAGAGACCCAGTACTTC. Together with reference TRBV19 and TRBJ2-5, the CDR3 gives the full variable domain: DGGITQSPKYLFRKEGQNVTLSCEQNLNHDAMYWYRQDPGQGLRLIYYSQIVNDFQKGDIAEGYSVSREKKESFPLTVTSAQKNPTAFYLCASSTTRQGAGETQYFGPGTRLLVL.

The chain recombines TRBV27 with TRBJ2-7; TRBD2 is a possible D gene (7 bases). The germline V gene encodes CDR1 MNHEY and CDR2 SMNVEV (reference sequence). The CDR3 sequence is 13 residues long. Trimming took 2 bases from V and 6 from J, leaving 11 bases between them. The CDR3 region has the DNA TGTGCCAGCAGTTTAACGGGGGGCCTCGAGCAGTACTTC. Protein product: CASSLTGGLEQYF.

CDR3 nucleotides: TGTGCCAGCAGCTCCCTCAGGGGGAACACTGAAGCTTTCTTT. The encoded protein is CASSSLRGNTEAFF. This chain joins TRBV5-6 and TRBJ1-1; D may be TRBD1 (6 bases). The CDR3 has 14 amino acids. The V gene's germline CDR1 is SGHDT and CDR2 YYEEEE. Deletions cut 3 bases from V and 1 base from J, with 10 bases between. The full variable domain, rest sourced from reference TRBV5-6 and TRBJ1-1, is DAGVTQSPTHLIKTRGQQVTLRCSPKSGHDTVSWYQQALGQGPQFIFQYYEEEERQRGNFPDRFSGHQFPNYSSELNVNALLLGDSALYLCASSSLRGNTEAFFGQGTRLTVV.

The CDR3 coding sequence is TGTGCCAGCAGCTTAGGGGACAGGGTTTACGAGCAGTACTTC. It codes for CASSLGDRVYEQYF. The chain links TRBV7-9 to TRBJ2-7; 9 bases are a match to TRBD1. This CDR3 has 14 residues. Germline V gives CDR1 SEHNR, CDR2 FQNEAQ (reference sequence). V lost 1 base and J lost 4; bases outside the gene matches: 2.

CDR3 sequence reads: CASSVGTPNYGYTF. The CDR3 DNA reads as TGTGCCAGCAGCGTTGGGACACCGAACTATGGCTACACCTTC. The chain carries TRBV9 and TRBJ1-2, with a tentative D call TRBD1 (6 bases). The CDR3 loop spans 14 amino acids. Germline V gene lookup returns CDR1 SGDLS and CDR2 YYNGEE. V was cut by 2 bases and J by 2 bases, with 10 bases left in between.

This rearrangement joins TRBV19 to TRBJ2-3; a weak D match, TRBD2 (7 bases). The germline CDR1 and CDR2 sequences are LNHDA and SQIVND (reference sequence). V was shortened by 4 bases and J by 3 bases, with 14 bases between the two germline ends. The CDR3 contains 15 residues. The DNA of the CDR3 is TGTGCCAGTAGTACCGGGGGGCGTGGGACAGATACGCAGTATTTT. Its protein product is CASSTGGRGTDTQYF.

The rearrangement uses TRBV9 and TRBJ2-7; TRBD1 matches 9 bases. Per the germline V gene, CDR1 is SGDLS and CDR2 is YYNGEE. CDR3 size: 15 residues. V lost 0 bases, J lost 4 bases, and 5 bases stayed unmatched. CDR3 in DNA: TGTGCCAGCAGCGTAGCGGGACAGGGTTCGTACGAGCAGTACTTC. It yields the protein CASSVAGQGSYEQYF.

The chain uses TRBV19 and TRBJ2-1, with TRBD2 matching 11 bases. This CDR3 comprises 17 residues. V dropped 0 bases and J dropped 9; count of bases not matched to a gene: 10. The germline gives CDR1 LNHDA, CDR2 SQIVND (reference sequence). The CDR3: CASSIDQLAGVEGEQFF. The DNA for the CDR3 is TGTGCCAGTAGTATAGATCAACTAGCGGGAGTCGAAGGTGAGCAGTTCTTC.

The chain couples TRBV7-9 to TRBJ2-3, with TRBD1 identical over 9 bases. V gave up 1 base and J gave up 1 base; unmatched junction bases: 0. The CDR3 loop spans 15 amino acids. Looked up from germline, CDR1 is SEHNR and CDR2 is FQNEAQ (reference sequence). CDR3 in amino acids: CASSLGQGGTDTQYF. The CDR3 region has the DNA TGTGCCAGCAGCTTAGGACAGGGGGGCACAGATACGCAGTATTTT.

This sequence joins TRBV4-1 and TRBJ2-7, with TRBD1 as a possible D gene (6 bases). Germline CDR1 reads MGHRA; CDR2 reads YSYEKL. This CDR3 has 17 amino acids. Trimming took off 1 base at V and 0 bases at J, with 16 bases between the two ends. The CDR3 here is CASSQAPRGRDSYEQYF. DNA for the CDR3: TGCGCCAGCAGCCAAGCCCCCAGGGGACGGGACTCCTACGAGCAGTACTTC.

This clone was recorded a few times. V usage is TRBV10-3 and J usage is TRBJ2-2, with D tentatively TRBD1 (5 bases). V lost 6 bases to trimming and J lost 3 bases, with 8 bases between them. Germline V gives CDR1 ENHRY, CDR2 SYGVKD. The CDR3 loop spans 13 amino acids. CDR3 in DNA: TGTGCCATCAGACAAGGGGACACCGGGGAGCTGTTTTTT. This translates into CAIRQGDTGELFF.

This chain connects TRBV7-6 to TRBJ2-3; D uncertain. CDR1 and CDR2 (germline): SGHVS, FNYEAQ. V dropped 6 bases and J dropped 0 bases, with 7 bases sitting between them. The CDR3 extends over 13 amino acids. CDR3 in DNA: TGTGCCAGCAGGTTACCTAGCACAGATACGCAGTATTTT. As protein: CASRLPSTDTQYF. The full variable domain, in which reference TRBV7-6 and TRBJ2-3 provide the parts outside the CDR3, is GAGVSQSPRYKVTKRGQDVALRCDPISGHVSLYWYRQALGQGPEFLTYFNYEAQQDKSGLPNDRFSAERPEGSISTLTIQRTEQRDSAMYRCASRLPSTDTQYFGPGTRLTVL.

V and J are TRBV27 and TRBJ2-1, with 10 positions matching TRBD1. The CDR3 spans 16 residues. Trimming at V came to 6 bases and at J to 5 bases, leaving 10 bases not matched to a gene. The germline V gene has CDR1 MNHEY and CDR2 SMNVEV (reference sequence). CDR3 in DNA: TGTGCCAGCAGGCGTGGTTATGGGACAGGGGACAATGAGCAGTTCTTC. Translation: CASRRGYGTGDNEQFF.

V usage is TRBV28 and J usage is TRBJ1-5; D gene uncertain. V was clipped by 3 bases and J by 0 bases, with 6 bases between them. The CDR3 runs 14 residues. From germline, CDR1 is MDHEN and CDR2 SYDVKM. The CDR3 coding sequence is TGTGCCAGCAGTTTGCCAGATAGCAATCAGCCCCAGCATTTT. This sequence encodes CASSLPDSNQPQHF.

CDR3 amino acids: CAWSLQGSRGKLFF. The CDR3 coding sequence is TGTGCCTGGAGTTTGCAAGGGAGCAGAGGGAAACTGTTTTTT. The chain employs TRBV30 and TRBJ1-4; D gene ambiguous. CDR3 length: 14 residues. The germline V and J ends were trimmed by 2 bases and 11 bases, with 18 bases remaining between them. CDR1 is GTSNPN and CDR2 is SVGIG in the germline V gene (reference sequence). The full variable domain, its missing parts supplied by reference TRBV30 and TRBJ1-4, is SQTIHQWPATLVQPVGSPLSLECTVEGTSNPNLYWYRQAAGRGLQLLFYSVGIGQISSEVPQNLSASRPQDRQFILSSKKLLLSDSGFYLCAWSLQGSRGKLFFGSGTQLSVL.

With regard to this clone: The sample contains more than one DNA sequence encoding this CDR3. CDR3 DNA: TGTGCCAGTAGTATAACAGGCGGCCAAGAGACCCAGTACTTC. It specifies CASSITGGQETQYF. The chain couples TRBV19 to TRBJ2-5, with D possibly being TRBD1 (5 bases). The CDR3 has 14 residues. V lost 2 bases, J lost 1 base, and 8 bases lay in between. Germline V lookup: CDR1 LNHDA, CDR2 SQIVND (reference sequence).

This clone came up a few times. This sequence joins TRBV5-4 and TRBJ1-1; maybe TRBD1 (5 bases). Deletions cut 3 bases from V and 0 bases from J, with 6 bases between. CDR3 length: 13 amino acids. Per the germline V gene, CDR1 is SGHNT and CDR2 is YYREEE (reference sequence). CDR3: CASSSRVNTEAFF. DNA of the CDR3: TGTGCCAGCAGCTCCAGGGTGAACACTGAAGCTTTCTTT.

The chain carries TRBV27 and TRBJ2-3; 7 nucleotides align to TRBD1. The junction had 7 bases not matched to a gene; V was cut back by 4 bases and J by 0 bases. Germline-derived CDR1 and CDR2 are MNHEY and SMNVEV (reference sequence). The CDR3 sequence is 16 residues long. CDR3 DNA sequence: TGTGCCAGCAGTTACAAGACAGGGCTTAGCACAGATACGCAGTATTTT. It yields the protein CASSYKTGLSTDTQYF.

This chain links TRBV25-1 with TRBJ2-1, with 7 bases matching TRBD1. This CDR3 has 15 amino acids. From germline, CDR1 is MGHDK and CDR2 SYGVNS. V shed 5 bases, J shed 8 bases, and the junction held 12 bases outside the gene matches. The CDR3 is CASSQETGAPYEQFF. CDR3 nucleotides: TGTGCCAGCAGTCAAGAAACAGGGGCGCCATATGAGCAGTTCTTC.

This clone was counted once. V usage is TRBV2 and J usage is TRBJ1-6; 10 nucleotides agree with TRBD1. In germline, CDR1 is SNHLY, CDR2 FYNNEI. The CDR3 is 15 residues long. V lost 8 bases to trimming and J lost 7 bases; unmatched junction nucleotides: 8. The CDR3 nucleotides are TGTGCCAGCCGGGACAGGACAGGGGGAAATTCACCCCTCCACTTT. Residues: CASRDRTGGNSPLHF.

The V and J genes are TRBV19 and TRBJ1-5; 7 bases are shared with TRBD1. V was clipped by 3 bases and J by 0 bases; unmatched bases: 5. Germline V lookup: CDR1 LNHDA, CDR2 SQIVND (reference sequence). This CDR3 spans 16 amino acids. The CDR3 here is CASSIGQAYSNQPQHF. In DNA, the CDR3 is TGTGCCAGTAGTATCGGACAGGCTTATAGCAATCAGCCCCAGCATTTT.

The J gene is TRBJ2-5, the V gene TRBV18, with 8 bases identical to TRBD2. The CDR3 consists of 15 residues. CDR1 and CDR2 from the germline V gene are KGHSH and LQKENI. V gave up 3 bases and J gave up 5 bases; unmatched junction bases: 8. The CDR3 DNA reads TGTGCCAGCTCACCCAGCGGGAGTCCCATGGAGACCCAGTACTTC. Protein: CASSPSGSPMETQYF.